This entry concerns a single T cell receptor (beta chain). Its antigen is not known. This record comes from a study of T cells expressing NK-cell markers. Study-level findings and limits: In a handful of donors, dominant clonotypes made up about 28.3-65% of CD3+CD56-NKG2C+ cells.

TCRdb re-called the 5' RACE reads; every CDR3 protein appears as one record, without DNA. This sample carries a few hundred thousand distinct CDR3 sequences, with around 4.9% going to the ten biggest clones. This CDR3 contains 16 residues. Germline CDR1 SGHTA, CDR2 FQGNSA. The sequence came from a man aged 18-75 years in good health. Material for sequencing was blood T cells: a sorted CD56 or NKG2C T cell subset, CD4+ or CD8+ T cells, or bulk PBMC T cells (not recorded which). The chain has TRBV7-2 and TRBJ1-4; TCRdb's D gene call, TRBD1, goes unchecked for lack of DNA. The CDR3 sequence: CASSPPGQDWNEKLFF.